Below, 12 T cell receptor beta chains from the same sample are listed, as sequenced in a study of cytomegalovirus exposure and HLA in healthy donors. It was with 60 Vbeta and 13 Jbeta primers that the PCR ran. Measured with immunoSEQ multiplex PCR; TCRdb has only the in-frame clones, and not every one. Of hundreds of thousands of clones in the sample, more than 75% were seen once. The sequencing input was PBMCs. All receptors come from a man aged 35 to 55 in good health and CMV-seropositive.

The chain couples TRBV7-3 to TRBJ1-5, with TRBD1 identical over 8 bases. CDR1 and CDR2 (germline): SGHTA, FQGTGA. J lost 2 bases, V lost 5 bases, and 11 bases had no gene match. CDR3 length: 17 residues. CDR3 DNA sequence: TGTGCCAGCAGCCCAGAGGGACAGGCTTTTCGCAATCAGCCCCAGCATTTT. It specifies CASSPEGQAFRNQPQHF.

The chain has TRBV11-3 and TRBJ2-2; 7 bases line up with TRBD2. The V gene's germline CDR1 is SGHNT and CDR2 YENEEA. J was trimmed by 0 bases and V by 2 bases; bases with no gene match: 3. The CDR3 loop spans 16 amino acids. The CDR3: CASSLSGTTNTGELFF. Written as DNA, the CDR3 is TGTGCCAGCAGCTTATCGGGGACTACGAACACCGGGGAGCTGTTTTTT.

The genes are TRBV7-3 and TRBJ2-5; TRBD1 aligns across 10 bases. Germline assignment: CDR1 SGHTA and CDR2 FQGTGA. The CDR3 loop spans 16 amino acids. V lost 1 base to trimming and J lost 5 bases; unmatched junction nucleotides: 7. CDR3 region: CASSLNPTGGRETQYF. CDR3 DNA sequence: TGTGCCAGCAGCTTAAATCCGACAGGGGGCAGGGAGACCCAGTACTTC. Full variable domain (outside the CDR3, taken from reference TRBV7-3 and TRBJ2-5): GAGVSQTPSNKVTEKGKYVELRCDPISGHTALYWYRQSLGQGPEFLIYFQGTGAADDSGLPNDRFFAVRPEGSVSTLKIQRTERGDSAVYLCASSLNPTGGRETQYFGPGTRLLVL.

This clone occurred once. The V gene is TRBV15, the J gene TRBJ2-1; 7 nucleotides agree with TRBD1. This CDR3 spans 16 amino acids. Germline assignment: CDR1 LNHNV and CDR2 YYDKDF (reference sequence). Losses at the gene ends were 4 bases for V and 4 bases for J; bases not matched to a gene: 10. The CDR3 protein is CATSKGARADYNEQFF. CDR3 nucleotides: TGTGCCACCAGCAAGGGGGCGCGAGCGGATTACAATGAGCAGTTCTTC.

The gene calls are TRBV19 and TRBJ1-2; D uncertain. The CDR3 is 19 residues long. The V end was cut by 1 base, the J end by 0 bases, with 21 bases between. CDR1 is LNHDA, CDR2 SQIVND, per germline (reference sequence). The DNA for the CDR3 is TGTGCCAGTAGTATAGGGCGGCGGGCAGGATTGGTAGCTAACTATGGCTACACCTTC. Translation gives CASSIGRRAGLVANYGYTF.

CDR3 region: CASSAQATNSPLHF. CDR3 bases: TGTGCCAGCAGTGCGCAGGCGACGAATTCACCCCTCCACTTT. The rearrangement uses TRBV6-4 and TRBJ1-6, with no clear D. Germline CDR1 and CDR2: MRHNA and SNTAGT. The CDR3 length is 14 residues. Trimming removed 4 bases at V and 7 bases at J, with 11 bases between.

The J gene is TRBJ1-5, the V gene TRBV7-2; D uncertain. The CDR3 totals 17 residues. The germline V and J ends were trimmed by 2 bases and 3 bases, with 17 bases remaining between them. Germline CDR1 is SGHTA and CDR2 is FQGNSA. Here the CDR3 DNA reads TGTGCCAGCAGCTTAACCCCTACGGGGTGGTACAATCAGCCCCAGCATTTT. This encodes CASSLTPTGWYNQPQHF.

In regard to this clone: One end of the junction fails to match germline, which may point to a read error. CDR3 protein: CATSMYGSNQPQHF. In nucleotides, the CDR3 is TGTGCCACCAGCATGTATGGGAGCAATCAGCCCCAGCACTTT. The chain has TRBV15 and TRBJ1-5; D is ambiguous. Germline V lookup: CDR1 LNHNV, CDR2 YYDKDF (reference sequence). This CDR3 has 14 amino acids.

This clone was counted between two and nine times. The chain uses TRBV7-8 and TRBJ1-1; D gene uncertain. Germline V lookup: CDR1 SGHVS, CDR2 FQNEAQ. Trimming shortened V by 5 bases and J by 1 base, and 11 bases separated the two germline ends. The CDR3 spans 14 residues. CDR3 DNA: TGTGCCAGCAGCAGGGTCGGAGGGAACACTGAAGCTTTCTTT. Translating gives CASSRVGGNTEAFF.

The V and J genes are TRBV7-2 and TRBJ2-6; tentative D call: TRBD2 (5 bases). This CDR3 is 16 amino acids long. Trimming removed 4 bases from V and 0 bases from J, with 10 bases in between. CDR1 SGHTA and CDR2 FQGNSA come from the germline V gene. DNA for the CDR3: TGTGCCAGCAGCTCGTACGGACTCTCTGGGGCCAACGTCCTGACTTTC. Translation: CASSSYGLSGANVLTF. The entire variable domain, with the rest obtained from reference TRBV7-2 and TRBJ2-6, is as follows: GAGVSQSPSNKVTEKGKDVELRCDPISGHTALYWYRQSLGQGLEFLIYFQGNSAPDKSGLPSDRFSAERTGGSVSTLTIQRTQQEDSAVYLCASSSYGLSGANVLTFGAGSRLTVL.

Regarding this clone: Sequence at one end of the junction differs from germline and may be a read error. DNA of the CDR3: TGTGCGAGCAGGGTAGCGGGAGCGTTCGAGCAGTACTTC. It specifies CASRVAGAFEQYF. The chain recombines TRBV6-1 with TRBJ2-7; 9 bases are shared with TRBD2. Germline CDR1 MNHNS, CDR2 SASEGT. This CDR3 has 13 residues.

The CDR3 reads CASRGRHHEQYV. CDR3 nucleotide sequence: TGTGCCAGCAGGGGGCGTCACCACGAGCAGTACGTC. The V and J genes are TRBV28 and TRBJ2-7; tentative D call: TRBD1 (5 bases). The V end lost 6 bases, the J end lost 5 bases, and 11 bases lay between the germline ends. The CDR3 is 12 amino acids. CDR1 is MDHEN and CDR2 is SYDVKM in the germline V gene.